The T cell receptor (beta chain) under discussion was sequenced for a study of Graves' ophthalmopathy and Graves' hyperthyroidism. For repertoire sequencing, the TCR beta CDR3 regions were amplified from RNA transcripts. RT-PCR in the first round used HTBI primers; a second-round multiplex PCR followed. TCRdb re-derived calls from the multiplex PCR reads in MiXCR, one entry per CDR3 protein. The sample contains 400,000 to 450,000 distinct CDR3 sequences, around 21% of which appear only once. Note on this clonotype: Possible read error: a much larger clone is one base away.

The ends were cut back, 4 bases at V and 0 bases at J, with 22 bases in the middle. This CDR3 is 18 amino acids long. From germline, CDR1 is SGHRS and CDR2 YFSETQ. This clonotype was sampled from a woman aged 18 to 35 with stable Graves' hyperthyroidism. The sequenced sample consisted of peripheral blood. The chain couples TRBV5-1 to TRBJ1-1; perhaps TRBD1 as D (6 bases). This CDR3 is CASSGEETGFILNTEAFF. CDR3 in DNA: TGCGCCAGCAGCGGGGAAGAAACAGGGTTCATTTTGAACACTGAAGCTTTCTTT.